One and the same sample provided the 9 T cell receptor beta chains below, sequenced in a study of vaccination and CD4 T cells after COVID-19. Cultured CD4+ T cell DNA underwent sequencing with the Oncomine TCR Beta short-read assay. TCRdb re-called the PCR reads through MiXCR, storing one row per CDR3 protein. The table has fewer than 15,000 distinct CDR3 sequences, about three fifths seen once; the top ten hold about an eighth. These receptors have no known antigen. Treatment of the sample: roughly 10-day PBMC culture with coronavirus spike peptide pools or control peptides (ViraFEST assay). The sample taken for sequencing was CD4+ T cells from blood, cultured in vitro. All receptors come from a human donor who had recovered from COVID-19.

This sequence joins TRBV5-1 and TRBJ2-1; 7 nucleotides match TRBD2. V lost 3 bases, J lost 1 base, and 7 bases stayed unmatched. Germline CDR1 SGHRS, CDR2 YFSETQ. There are 16 residues in the CDR3. As DNA, the CDR3 is TGCGCCAGCAGCTATGACCAACTAGCGTCCTACAATGAGCAGTTCTTC. This gives the protein CASSYDQLASYNEQFF.

The genes are TRBV7-9 and TRBJ1-5; D gene ambiguous. CDR1 and CDR2 from the germline V gene are SEHNR and FQNEAQ (reference sequence). The V end lost 3 bases, the J end lost 6 bases, and 6 bases lay between the germline ends. This CDR3 has 12 amino acids. CDR3 DNA sequence: TGTGCCAGCAGCTTCGAGGGTCAGCCCCAGCATTTT. Translating gives CASSFEGQPQHF. Full variable domain (outside the CDR3, taken from reference TRBV7-9 and TRBJ1-5): DTGVSQNPRHKITKRGQNVTFRCDPISEHNRLYWYRQTLGQGPEFLTYFQNEAQLEKSRLLSDRFSAERPKGSFSTLEIQRTEQGDSAMYLCASSFEGQPQHFGDGTRLSIL.

This clonotype has a handful of counts. The chain has TRBV6-1 and TRBJ1-4; TRBD1 matches 10 bases. This CDR3 is built from 16 residues. CDR1 MNHNS and CDR2 SASEGT come from the germline V gene. The V gene end was trimmed by 1 base and the J gene end by 8 bases; junction bases not matched to a gene: 7. The CDR3 DNA sequence: TGTGCCAGCAGTGAAGTTGATGGGACAGGGGAGGAAAAACTGTTTTTT. Translation: CASSEVDGTGEEKLFF.

The chain links TRBV19 to TRBJ1-2; 10 bases fit TRBD1. J was trimmed by 6 bases and V by 4 bases; bases with no gene match: 5. The CDR3 contains 14 residues. Germline V lookup: CDR1 LNHDA, CDR2 SQIVND (reference sequence). CDR3 DNA sequence: TGTGCCAGTAGTAACCGACAGGGGGCGGATGGCTACACCTTC. Translation: CASSNRQGADGYTF.

In this sample, this clonotype turned up a few times. V gene TRBV2 combines with J gene TRBJ1-4, with 10 positions matching TRBD1. The CDR3 has 14 amino acids. Germline V lookup: CDR1 SNHLY, CDR2 FYNNEI. V lost 4 bases, J lost 7 bases, and 3 bases stayed unmatched. As DNA, the CDR3 is TGTGCCAGCAGTGTGGACAGGGGGAGTGAAAAACTGTTTTTT. This sequence encodes CASSVDRGSEKLFF.

The rearrangement joins TRBV7-6 to TRBJ1-5; D unclear. Trimming pared 8 bases from V and 15 bases from J, leaving 20 bases between. Germline V lookup: CDR1 SGHVS, CDR2 FNYEAQ. CDR3 length: 12 residues. The CDR3 here is CASGPSTLTVHF. The CDR3 bases are TGTGCCAGCGGCCCCTCGACACTTACCGTGCATTTT.

In this sample, this clonotype turned up a few times. V is TRBV20-1 and J is TRBJ2-3; 7 bases are shared with TRBD2. After removal of 0 bases from V and 3 bases from J, the junction contained 6 bases not matched to a gene. The CDR3 spans 15 residues. CDR1 is DFQATT, CDR2 SNEGSKA, per germline (reference sequence). The CDR3 DNA reads TGCAGTGCTAGAGATGGGCGGGAGTCGACAGATACGCAGTATTTT. It is translated as CSARDGRESTDTQYF.

The chain joins TRBV6-1 to TRBJ2-7; no clear D. V was pared by 1 base and J by 3 bases, with 19 bases between. This CDR3 region has 17 residues. The germline V gene encodes CDR1 MNHNS and CDR2 SASEGT. The CDR3 spells CASSEESLQVAIYEQYF. For the CDR3, the DNA is TGTGCCAGCAGTGAAGAGAGTTTGCAGGTGGCCATCTACGAGCAGTACTTC.

The rearrangement links TRBV20-1 to TRBJ2-7, with D possibly called TRBD1 or TRBD2 (5 bases each). V shed 1 base and J shed 9 bases, with 22 bases lying between them. CDR3 length: 15 amino acids. Germline-derived CDR1 and CDR2 are DFQATT and SNEGSKA (reference sequence). The CDR3: CSARAYGTRANAQYF. The CDR3 DNA sequence: TGCAGTGCTAGAGCCTACGGGACCAGAGCCAACGCGCAGTACTTC.